The 15 T cell receptor beta chains below were found in one sample sequenced in a study of neurological immune-mediated disorders. Time point of the sample: longitudinal time-point 2. Each CDR3 protein is one row after TCRdb ran MiXCR on the 5' RACE reads. The table lists roughly 60,000 distinct CDR3 sequences, less than 10% of them singletons. Sample: PBMCs. These receptors all come from a man aged 30 to 39 in good health.

This clonotype was recorded at least ten times. The chain recombines TRBV3-1 with TRBJ2-1; TRBD2 matches 11 bases. Germline assignment: CDR1 LGHDT and CDR2 YNNKEL (reference sequence). V was clipped by 2 bases and J by 9 bases; unmatched bases: 6. The CDR3 is 15 amino acids. The CDR3 nucleotides read TGTGCCAGCAGCCAAATGCTAGCGGGAGGCGCTGAGCAGTTCTTC. This codes for CASSQMLAGGAEQFF.

This clonotype was seen at least ten times. The V call is TRBV24-1, the J call TRBJ2-3, with 9 bases matching TRBD1. Per germline, CDR1 KGHDR and CDR2 SFDVKD. Trimming took 7 bases from V and 0 from J; bases not matched to a gene: 4. The CDR3 contains 15 residues. The CDR3 DNA reads as TGTGCCACCAGCGCGGACAGGGGTAGCACAGATACGCAGTATTTT. Translated: CATSADRGSTDTQYF.

This clonotype was counted at least ten times. CDR3 sequence reads: CASSLGAGGANEQFF. CDR3 sequence (DNA): TGCGCCAGCAGCTTGGGAGCGGGCGGGGCCAATGAGCAGTTCTTC. The chain links TRBV5-1 to TRBJ2-1; weak D call: TRBD2 (6 bases). V lost 0 bases to trimming and J lost 6 bases, with 13 bases between them. The CDR3 is 15 residues long. In germline, CDR1 is SGHRS, CDR2 YFSETQ.

In this sample, this clonotype turned up many times. The chain combines TRBV5-1 with TRBJ2-3, with a weak D call TRBD1 (6 bases). The CDR3 is made up of 16 amino acids. Germline CDR1 is SGHRS and CDR2 is YFSETQ. Trimming took 1 base from V and 0 from J, leaving 12 bases between them. The CDR3 region is CASSLPGTTSTDTQYF. The DNA for the CDR3 is TGCGCCAGCAGCTTGCCCGGGACAACTAGCACAGATACGCAGTATTTT.

This clonotype was counted ten times or more. The V gene is TRBV5-1, the J gene TRBJ2-1, with 10 bases matching TRBD2. The J segment lost 3 bases and the V segment lost 8 bases, leaving 8 bases of the junction unmatched. In germline, CDR1 is SGHRS, CDR2 YFSETQ. The length of the CDR3 is 15 residues. CDR3 in DNA: TGCGCCAGTTTTTTAGCGGGAGGATACTACAATGAGCAGTTCTTC. It yields the protein CASFLAGGYYNEQFF.

This clonotype was seen repeatedly, ten times or more. The chain combines TRBV5-1 with TRBJ2-7; 12 bases align to TRBD1. The germline CDR1 and CDR2 sequences are SGHRS and YFSETQ. V was clipped by 7 bases and J by 5 bases; unmatched bases: 7. The CDR3 has 14 amino acids. CDR3 loop: CASDPGQGADEQYF. CDR3 DNA: TGCGCCAGCGATCCGGGACAGGGGGCTGACGAGCAGTACTTC.

This clonotype was recorded at least ten times. V is TRBV10-3 and J is TRBJ1-2; D is unclear. Germline CDR1 is ENHRY and CDR2 is SYGVKD. V dropped 7 bases and J dropped 1 base, with 4 bases sitting between them. CDR3 length: 11 amino acids. The CDR3 loop reads CAINNNYGYTF. The DNA of the CDR3 is TGTGCCATCAATAATAACTATGGCTACACCTTC.

Concerning this clonotype itself: This may stem from a read error, because a much larger clone lies one nucleotide away. The rearrangement links TRBV12-3 or TRBV12-4 to TRBJ2-1; weak D call: TRBD2 (6 bases). V was cut by 5 bases and J by 9 bases, with 14 bases left in between. The CDR3 has 13 residues. CDR3 nucleotide sequence: TGTGCCAGCAGTCAGCACATGGGGGGTGAGCAGTTCTTC. Translating gives CASSQHMGGEQFF.

This clonotype was seen at least ten times. The chain has TRBV5-1 and TRBJ2-7; the D gene is possibly TRBD1 (5 bases). Germline V gene sequence: CDR1 SGHRS, CDR2 YFSETQ. Trimming shortened V by 0 bases and J by 7 bases, and 17 bases separated the two germline ends. The CDR3 has 15 amino acids. The CDR3 here is CASSLDSGQHWEQYF. CDR3 coding DNA: TGCGCCAGCAGCTTGGACAGTGGACAACACTGGGAGCAGTACTTC.

The table lists this clonotype with a few counts. V gene TRBV14 combines with J gene TRBJ1-2; D is uncertain. The CDR3 runs to 17 residues. The germline gives CDR1 SGHDN, CDR2 FVKESK. V shed 1 base and J shed 8 bases, with 23 bases lying between them. CDR3 in DNA: TGTGCCAGCAGCCAAGGGGGTGGCGGCACCTTTCTAGGAGGCTACACCTTC. Translated: CASSQGGGGTFLGGYTF.

At least ten counts were recorded for this clonotype. This sequence joins TRBV27 and TRBJ2-1; TRBD2 aligns across 7 bases. J gave up 2 bases and V 5 bases, and 6 bases lay outside the gene matches. The germline V gene encodes CDR1 MNHEY and CDR2 SMNVEV (reference sequence). This CDR3 has 15 amino acids. Here the CDR3 DNA reads TGTGCCAGCAGTGTAAGCGGGACGACCTACAATGAGCAGTTCTTC. Protein product: CASSVSGTTYNEQFF.

This clonotype was seen at least ten times. V usage is TRBV5-1 and J usage is TRBJ2-6, with D tentatively TRBD2 (6 bases). V shed 3 bases and J shed 4 bases, with 11 bases lying between them. CDR3 length equals 15 residues. Germline V gene sequence: CDR1 SGHRS, CDR2 YFSETQ. As DNA, the CDR3 is TGCGCCAGCAGCTCCAGGGCGGGGGGGGCCAACGTCCTGACTTTC. Its protein is CASSSRAGGANVLTF.

This clonotype was picked up many times. The chain uses TRBV7-7 and TRBJ2-7, with D hard to call. The CDR3 is made up of 13 amino acids. Germline assignment: CDR1 SSHAT and CDR2 FNYEAQ (reference sequence). V shed 4 bases and J shed 7 bases, with 14 bases lying between them. CDR3 residues: CASSSYEGREQYF. The CDR3 DNA reads TGTGCCAGCAGCTCGTACGAAGGGCGAGAGCAGTACTTC.

This clonotype was seen many times. The chain carries TRBV29-1 and TRBJ1-1; D not certain. The ends were cut back, 7 bases at V and 4 bases at J, with 7 bases in the middle. Per the germline V gene, CDR1 is SQVTM and CDR2 is ANQGSEA. The CDR3 runs to 10 residues. The CDR3 DNA reads TGCAGCGCCTTAAGCACTGAAGCTTTCTTT. Amino acids: CSALSTEAFF.

This clonotype has at least ten counts. This chain connects TRBV5-6 to TRBJ1-2; D is uncertain. Trimming left V 0 bases short and J 0 bases short, with 9 bases between. The germline gives CDR1 SGHDT, CDR2 YYEEEE. This CDR3 contains 15 residues. The chain's CDR3 is CASSLDPSTNYGYTF. In DNA form, the CDR3 reads TGTGCCAGCAGCTTGGATCCCAGCACTAACTATGGCTACACCTTC.